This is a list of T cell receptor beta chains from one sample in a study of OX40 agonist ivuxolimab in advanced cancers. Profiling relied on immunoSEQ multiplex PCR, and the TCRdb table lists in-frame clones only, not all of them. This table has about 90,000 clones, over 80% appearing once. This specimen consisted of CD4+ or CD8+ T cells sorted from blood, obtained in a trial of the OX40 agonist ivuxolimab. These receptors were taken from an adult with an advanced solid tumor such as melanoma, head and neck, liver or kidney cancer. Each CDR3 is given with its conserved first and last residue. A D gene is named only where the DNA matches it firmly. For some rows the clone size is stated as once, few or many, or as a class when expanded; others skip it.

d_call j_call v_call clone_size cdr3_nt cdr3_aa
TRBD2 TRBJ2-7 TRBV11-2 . TGTGCCAGCAGCCCCCGTCCGACTAGCGGGAGAAGATACGAGCAGTACTTC CASSPRPTSGRRYEQYF
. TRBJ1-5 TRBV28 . TGTGCCAGCAGTTCCTTAGCAGGGGGCAATCAGCCCCAGCATTTT CASSSLAGGNQPQHF
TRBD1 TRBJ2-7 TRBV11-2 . TGTGCCAGCAGCTCACGACAGGGACCCCTTTGGGAGCAGTACTTC CASSSRQGPLWEQYF
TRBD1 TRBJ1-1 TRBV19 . TGTGCCAGTAGTATAGATCAGACAGGGCGTAACACTGAAGCTTTCTTT CASSIDQTGRNTEAFF
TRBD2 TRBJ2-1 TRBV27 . TGTGCCAGCAGTCTCACCGGGACTAGCGATAATCTCGCCTACAATGAGCAGTTCTTC CASSLTGTSDNLAYNEQFF
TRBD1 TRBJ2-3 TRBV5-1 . TGCGCCAGCAGCCGTGGGGGACAGATAAGCACAGATACGCAGTATTTT CASSRGGQISTDTQYF
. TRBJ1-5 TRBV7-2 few TGTGCCAGCAGCTTATCCGGGACTGAGAGGGATCAGCCCCAGCATTTT CASSLSGTERDQPQHF
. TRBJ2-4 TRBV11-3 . TGTGCCAGCAGCTTGGGGGGAGAAAGGGACATTCAGTACTTC CASSLGGERDIQYF
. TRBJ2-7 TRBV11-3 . TGTGCCAGCAGCTTAGATTCCTACGAGCAGTACTTC CASSLDSYEQYF
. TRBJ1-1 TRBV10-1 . TGCGCCAGCAGTGAGTCGCCTGCTGCCCCTGAAGCTTTCTTT CASSESPAAPEAFF
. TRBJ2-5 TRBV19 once TGTGCCAGTAGTATGGGCAGGCAAGAGACCCAGTACTTC CASSMGRQETQYF
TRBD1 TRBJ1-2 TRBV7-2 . TGTGCCAGCAGGAGAACAGGGGGAGACTATGGCTACACCTTC CASRRTGGDYGYTF
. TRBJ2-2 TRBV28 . TGTGCCAGCAGTTTCGGCACCGGGGAGCTGTTTTTT CASSFGTGELFF